The next 30 T cell receptor beta chains were all read from a single sample in a study of breast tumors, draining lymph nodes, adjacent tissues. A single record per CDR3 protein comes from TCRdb applying MiXCR to the multiplex PCR reads. This sample carries 12,000 or so distinct CDR3 sequences, approximately 55% of them seen once, and the ten largest clones take less than 45%. Sequencing was done on a sample of breast tumor tissue. The receptors come from a female donor with breast cancer. Some clones in this sample may be carry-over from other donors' samples.

The chain couples TRBV7-9 to TRBJ2-1, with 8 positions matching TRBD2. This CDR3 contains 18 residues. Germline V gene sequence: CDR1 SEHNR, CDR2 FQNEAQ (reference sequence). Germline trimming cut 2 bases from V and 0 bases from J; bases unmatched to any gene: 9. Written as DNA, the CDR3 is TGTGCCAGCAGCTTACCGTCAAGCGGGGGAAGCTCCTACAATGAGCAGTTCTTC. As protein: CASSLPSSGGSSYNEQFF. The whole variable domain, filled in from reference TRBV7-9 and TRBJ2-1, reads DTGVSQNPRHKITKRGQNVTFRCDPISEHNRLYWYRQTLGQGPEFLTYFQNEAQLEKSRLLSDRFSAERPKGSFSTLEIQRTEQGDSAMYLCASSLPSSGGSSYNEQFFGPGTRLTVL.

The V call is TRBV7-2, the J call TRBJ2-5; D may be TRBD1 (7 bases). CDR3 size: 17 residues. CDR1 SGHTA and CDR2 FQGNSA come from the germline V gene. V lost 5 bases and J 2 bases, leaving 21 bases between the germline ends. CDR3 DNA sequence: TGTGCCAGCAGCCTGGTAGCAGGGGGGCGTGGGCAAGAGACCCAGTACTTC. It is translated as CASSLVAGGRGQETQYF.

The chain couples TRBV24-1 to TRBJ2-3; D is uncertain. Deletions cut 4 bases from V and 0 bases from J, with 13 bases between. The germline CDR1 and CDR2 sequences are KGHDR and SFDVKD. There are 16 residues in the CDR3. The CDR3 region is CATSEPYASSTDTQYF. CDR3 DNA sequence: TGTGCCACCAGTGAACCTTACGCTTCTAGCACAGATACGCAGTATTTT.

This clonotype is medium-sized within its sample. V and J are TRBV5-6 and TRBJ2-3; 8 nucleotides match TRBD2. J gave up 5 bases and V 0 bases, and 8 bases lay outside the gene matches. There are 16 residues in the CDR3. Germline V gene data show CDR1 as SGHDT and CDR2 as YYEEEE. The CDR3 DNA reads TGTGCCAGCAGCTTGGCGGGGGGGAGACAAAGAGATACGCAGTATTTT. The encoded protein is CASSLAGGRQRDTQYF.

The chain links TRBV9 to TRBJ1-3; no definite D call. The V and J ends lost 0 bases and 1 base respectively, with 5 bases between them. Germline values: CDR1 SGDLS, CDR2 YYNGEE. There are 14 residues in the CDR3. The CDR3 nucleotides read TGTGCCAGCAGCGTAGCAATATCTGGAAACACCATATATTTT. Translation: CASSVAISGNTIYF.

For this clonotype: Mismatch with germline at one junction end may stem from a read error. The rearrangement links TRBV29-1 to TRBJ2-6, with D hard to call. This CDR3 comprises 16 residues. Germline V gene lookup returns CDR1 SQVTM and CDR2 ANQGSEA. CDR3 sequence (DNA): TGCAGCGTTTTTATGGCAGGTTTATTTTGGGCCAACGCCCTGACTTTC. Its translation: CSVFMAGLFWANALTF.

V and J are TRBV14 and TRBJ2-3; 7 bases align to TRBD1. V lost 4 bases to trimming and J lost 0 bases; unmatched junction nucleotides: 10. The length of the CDR3 is 17 residues. Germline values: CDR1 SGHDN, CDR2 FVKESK. CDR3 loop: CASSPLTGHSSTDTQYF. Written as DNA, the CDR3 is TGTGCCAGCAGCCCTTTGACAGGGCACTCTAGCACAGATACGCAGTATTTT.

The chain uses TRBV2 and TRBJ2-1; D ambiguous. Germline loops: CDR1 SNHLY, CDR2 FYNNEI. This CDR3 spans 13 amino acids. V lost 7 bases, J lost 0 bases, and 7 bases lay in between. CDR3 in amino acids: CASTSSSYNEQFF. The DNA for the CDR3 is TGTGCCAGCACGTCGAGCTCCTACAATGAGCAGTTCTTC.

Note on this clonotype: A junction end diverges from the germline sequence, so it may reflect a read error. The chain carries TRBV5-1 and TRBJ1-5; D is possibly TRBD1 (5 bases). The germline CDR1 and CDR2 sequences are SGHRS and YFSETQ. The length of the CDR3 is 17 residues. In DNA, the CDR3 is TGCGCCAGCACCATGGAAGGGGAGGCGGATGGCAATCAGCCCCAGCACTTT. This translates into CASTMEGEADGNQPQHF. Full variable domain (remainder filled in from reference TRBV5-1 and TRBJ1-5): KAGVTQTPRYLIKTRGQQVTLSCSPISGHRSVSWYQQTPGQGLQFLFEYFSETQRNKGNFPGRFSGRQFSNSRSEMNVSTLELGDSALYLCASTMEGEADGNQPQHFGDGTRLSIL.

J is TRBJ2-7 and V is TRBV9; maybe TRBD1 (6 bases). There are 12 residues in the CDR3. CDR1 is SGDLS, CDR2 YYNGEE, per germline. Trimming took off 4 bases at V and 3 bases at J, with 8 bases between the two ends. The CDR3 protein is CASSPTGYEQYF. The CDR3 DNA follows: TGTGCCAGCAGCCCGACAGGCTACGAGCAGTACTTC.

This sequence joins TRBV6-1 and TRBJ1-4; TRBD1 might be the D (6 bases). V was trimmed by 6 bases and J by 8 bases, leaving 16 bases between them. CDR3 size: 14 residues. The germline CDR1 and CDR2 sequences are MNHNS and SASEGT. The CDR3, as DNA: TGTGCCAGCAGGCACAGGGTGGGGAGAGAAAAACTGTTTTTT. Protein product: CASRHRVGREKLFF.

The chain employs TRBV9 and TRBJ2-1; the match to TRBD1 covers 9 bases. Germline V gives CDR1 SGDLS, CDR2 YYNGEE. Trimming took 4 bases from V and 8 from J; bases not matched to a gene: 10. The CDR3 totals 15 residues. The CDR3 DNA follows: TGTGCCAGCAGCCCCCCGGGGACAGGGTTCCATGAGCAGTTCTTC. It codes for CASSPPGTGFHEQFF.

The sample holds many counts of this clonotype. CDR3 coding DNA: TGTGCCACCAGTGATTTAGGAGGGAATCAGCCCCAGCATTTT. It translates to CATSDLGGNQPQHF. The gene calls are TRBV24-1 and TRBJ1-5; D not certain. CDR3 length equals 14 residues. V shed 1 base and J shed 4 bases, with 7 bases lying between them. Germline V gene sequence: CDR1 KGHDR, CDR2 SFDVKD.

This clonotype is labeled medium-sized. The chain carries TRBV25-1 and TRBJ1-4, with no clear D. CDR1 is MGHDK, CDR2 SYGVNS, per germline. The CDR3 consists of 15 residues. V was trimmed by 3 bases and J by 0 bases, leaving 8 bases between them. This CDR3 is CASSDRRSTNEKLFF. The CDR3 coding sequence is TGTGCCAGCAGTGACCGACGTTCAACTAATGAAAAACTGTTTTTT.

At least ten counts were recorded for this clonotype. Just one base apart from a much larger clone, this may be a read error. Given the absence of the conserved phenylalanine or tryptophan at the CDR3 end, a read error is likely. The chain joins TRBV7-7 to TRBJ2-5; no definite D call. Germline V gene data show CDR1 as SSHAT and CDR2 as FNYEAQ (reference sequence). The CDR3 contains 14 residues. Written as DNA, the CDR3 is TGTGCTAGCAGCTTAGCCGGTCTACAAGAGACCCAGTACCTC. It translates to CASSLAGLQETQYL.

This clonotype has at least ten counts. Given a much more abundant clone one base away, this may be a read error. The conserved closing phenylalanine or tryptophan is absent in this CDR3, likely reflecting a read error. The chain recombines TRBV7-6 with TRBJ2-5; no definite D call. This CDR3 has 14 residues. CDR1 is SGHVS and CDR2 is FNYEAQ in the germline V gene. V was clipped by 1 base and J by 2 bases, with 8 bases between them. The CDR3 DNA reads as TGTGCCAGCAGCTTAGAGCTAGTGCAAGAGACCCAGTACCTC. Its translation: CASSLELVQETQYL.

The rearrangement joins TRBV7-2 to TRBJ1-3, with D maybe TRBD1 (5 bases). The CDR3 totals 17 residues. Germline-derived CDR1 and CDR2 are SGHTA and FQGNSA. Trimming removed 1 base at V and 14 bases at J, with 27 bases between. The CDR3 nucleotides are TGTGCCAGCAGCTTAGTCCCAGGGAAGATCTCTGGAAACCCCGTATATTTT. Protein sequence: CASSLVPGKISGNPVYF.

This chain connects TRBV6-1 to TRBJ2-7; weak D call: TRBD1 (5 bases). Trimming took 6 bases from V and 0 from J, leaving 12 bases between them. The CDR3 is 14 amino acids. Germline loops: CDR1 MNHNS, CDR2 SASEGT. The CDR3 loop is CASRSGRVSYEQYF. The CDR3 DNA reads as TGTGCCAGCAGATCTGGCAGGGTCTCCTACGAGCAGTACTTC.

This clonotype was observed a handful of times. The CDR3 nucleotides read TGTGCCAGCAGCCAACAGGGGGCTCGGACCGGGGAGCTGTTTTTT. Its translation is CASSQQGARTGELFF. This chain connects TRBV6-6 to TRBJ2-2, with 9 bases identical to TRBD1. The CDR3 is 15 amino acids. CDR1 is MNHNY, CDR2 SVGAGI, per germline (reference sequence). V gave up 6 bases and J gave up 5 bases; unmatched junction bases: 7.

The chain uses TRBV10-3 and TRBJ1-3; no reliable D call. CDR1 is ENHRY and CDR2 is SYGVKD in the germline V gene. The CDR3 spans 13 residues. Trimming shortened V by 3 bases and J by 4 bases, and 7 bases separated the two germline ends. The CDR3 region is CAISDSSGNTIYF. Written as DNA, the CDR3 is TGTGCCATCAGTGACAGCTCAGGAAACACCATATATTTT.

This chain connects TRBV2 to TRBJ2-7; D remains ambiguous. Germline V gene lookup returns CDR1 SNHLY and CDR2 FYNNEI. V was pared by 5 bases and J by 0 bases, with 11 bases between. CDR3 length equals 14 residues. The CDR3 DNA follows: TGTGCCAGCAGTTTGGTGAACCCCTCCTACGAGCAGTACTTC. Translating gives CASSLVNPSYEQYF.

The genes are TRBV4-1 and TRBJ1-2, with D uncertain. The CDR3 runs 15 residues. V was clipped by 0 bases and J by 3 bases, with 11 bases between them. Germline CDR1 and CDR2: MGHRA and YSYEKL. CDR3 nucleotide sequence: TGCGCCAGCAGCCAAGAGCGTGTCATCTACTATGGCTACACCTTC. Protein product: CASSQERVIYYGYTF.

This chain joins TRBV9 and TRBJ2-2; the D is unclear. Germline values: CDR1 SGDLS, CDR2 YYNGEE. The CDR3 covers 16 residues. The V gene lost 1 base and the J gene lost 0 bases, with 10 bases spanning the gap. CDR3 sequence reads: CASSVRGDTNTGELFF. Here the CDR3 DNA reads TGTGCCAGCAGCGTACGTGGGGATACGAACACCGGGGAGCTGTTTTTT.

This clonotype was recorded a few times. CDR3 amino acids: CACQGRFPNSPLHF. CDR3 bases: TGTGCCTGTCAGGGAAGGTTCCCCAATTCACCCCTCCACTTT. V is TRBV6-6 and J is TRBJ1-6; maybe TRBD1 (5 bases). CDR1 is MNHNY, CDR2 SVGAGI, per germline (reference sequence). V was clipped by 11 bases and J by 7 bases, with 18 bases between them. The CDR3 totals 14 residues.

Worth noting for this clonotype: The conserved phenylalanine or tryptophan normally closing the CDR3 is absent here, so this likely arose from a read error. The chain employs TRBV7-2 and TRBJ2-5; 7 nucleotides match TRBD1. The CDR3 covers 18 residues. Germline V gives CDR1 SGHTA, CDR2 FQGNSA. V lost 3 bases to trimming and J lost 1 base; unmatched junction nucleotides: 14. The CDR3 DNA reads as TGTGCCAGCAGCTTTCGGGGCAGGGTGGGACAGCTCCAAGAGACCCAGTACCTC. Translation gives CASSFRGRVGQLQETQYL.

This clonotype was found a few times. A clone one base away is much larger, so this may be a read error. This chain joins TRBV7-9 and TRBJ2-3; no definite D call. Matching the DNA end better, TRBJ1-5 makes the J call doubtful. The CDR3 spans 15 residues. Germline lookup yields CDR1 SEHNR and CDR2 FQNEAQ (reference sequence). DNA for the CDR3: TGTGCCAGCAGCCCCGGGGTCACTAGCACAGATACGCAGCATTTT. The encoded protein is CASSPGVTSTDTQHF.

This clonotype occurred many times. V gene TRBV6-2 or TRBV6-3 combines with J gene TRBJ2-7; D is possibly TRBD1 or TRBD2 (5 bases each). Germline lookup yields CDR1 MNHEY and CDR2 SVGEGT. The V end was cut by 2 bases, the J end by 6 bases, with 17 bases between. CDR3 size: 15 residues. The CDR3 coding sequence is TGTGCCAGCAGTTACCCCGGGACCTTGGGCTCCGAGCAGTACTTC. This sequence encodes CASSYPGTLGSEQYF.

V and J are TRBV20-1 and TRBJ2-7; maybe TRBD1 (6 bases). CDR3 length equals 12 residues. Trimming took off 1 base at V and 6 bases at J, with 10 bases between the two ends. Per the germline V gene, CDR1 is DFQATT and CDR2 is SNEGSKA (reference sequence). CDR3 DNA: TGCAGTGCTAGAGGTGGCAGGGGCGAGCAGTACTTC. The encoded protein is CSARGGRGEQYF.

CDR3 in amino acids: CASSILLGQYTQYF. The CDR3 DNA sequence: TGTGCCAGTAGTATTCTTCTAGGCCAGTATACGCAGTATTTT. The chain combines TRBV19 with TRBJ2-3; D is unclear. CDR1 is LNHDA, CDR2 SQIVND, per germline (reference sequence). Trimming shortened V by 3 bases and J by 7 bases, and 14 bases separated the two germline ends. The CDR3 loop spans 14 amino acids.

The V gene is TRBV30, the J gene TRBJ1-5, with D tentatively TRBD1 (5 bases). The CDR3 consists of 15 residues. The germline V and J ends were trimmed by 3 bases and 4 bases, with 16 bases remaining between them. CDR1 and CDR2 from the germline V gene are GTSNPN and SVGIG (reference sequence). DNA for the CDR3: TGTGCCTGGAGCCCCCGAGGGAGGGGAAATCAGCCCCAGCATTTT. It translates to CAWSPRGRGNQPQHF.